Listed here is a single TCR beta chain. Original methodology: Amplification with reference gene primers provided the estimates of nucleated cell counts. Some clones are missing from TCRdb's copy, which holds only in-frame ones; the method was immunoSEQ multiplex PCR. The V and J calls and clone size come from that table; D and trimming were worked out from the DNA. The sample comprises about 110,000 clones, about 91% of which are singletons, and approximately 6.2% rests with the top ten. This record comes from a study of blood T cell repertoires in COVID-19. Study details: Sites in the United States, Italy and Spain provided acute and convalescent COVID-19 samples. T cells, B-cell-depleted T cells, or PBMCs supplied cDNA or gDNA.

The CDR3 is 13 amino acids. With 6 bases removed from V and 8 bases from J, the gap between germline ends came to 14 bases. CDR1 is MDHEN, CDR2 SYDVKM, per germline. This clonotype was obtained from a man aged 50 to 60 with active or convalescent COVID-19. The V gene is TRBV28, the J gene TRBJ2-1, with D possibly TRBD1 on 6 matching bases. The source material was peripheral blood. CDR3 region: CASRGTTGHEQFF. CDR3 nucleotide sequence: TGTGCCAGCAGGGGGACCACAGGGCATGAGCAGTTCTTC.